The sequence of this T cell receptor (beta chain) was determined in a study of blood T cell repertoires in COVID-19. Study summary: Acute-phase and convalescent COVID-19 samples originated in the United States, Italy and Spain. T cells, B-cell-depleted T cells, or PBMCs provided the cDNA or gDNA that served as material.

Data came from immunoSEQ multiplex PCR; TCRdb stores just in-frame clones and leaves some out. The repertoire holds approximately 81,000 clones, with 80% to 90% as singletons. This clone was seen once. V shed 3 bases and J 0 bases; nucleotides not matched to a gene: 2. The CDR3 extends over 15 amino acids. Germline values: CDR1 SGHTS, CDR2 YDEGEE. This receptor was taken from a woman in her 50s with acute COVID-19. The chain uses TRBV5-8 and TRBJ2-7; TRBD1 matches 11 bases. What was sequenced was PBMCs or T cells enriched from blood (not recorded which). The chain's CDR3 is CASSYGTGGSYEQYF. The CDR3, as DNA: TGTGCCAGCAGCTACGGGACAGGGGGCTCCTACGAGCAGTACTTC.